This T cell receptor (beta chain) was recorded in a study of blood T cells in healthy people across ages. Across the study: Per two T cells, about one barcoded beta molecule was captured through template switching. Study-wide points: Any changes in expanded clonotypes were possibly confounded, as donor CMV status remained unknown. When set beside aged donors, long-lived donors presented more naive CD4+ cells and higher diversity.

It was with a sample-barcoded 5' primer and a J-beta primer mix that a second PCR of about 6 to 12 cycles was run. TCRdb independently ran MiXCR on the 5' RACE reads; one entry per CDR3 protein. The repertoire holds around 790,000 distinct CDR3 sequences, approximately 44% seen once, with approximately 19% in the top ten. The CDR3 consists of 15 residues. Per the germline V gene, CDR1 is ENHRY and CDR2 is SYGVKD. The ends lost 3 bases at V and 9 bases at J; junction bases unmatched: 8. Note on this clonotype: Its specificity is unknown.

The source of this sequence is a man in his 60s in good health. The specimen was blood. The rearrangement links TRBV10-3 to TRBJ1-6, with 7 nucleotides matching TRBD1. Here the CDR3 DNA reads TGTGCCATCAGTGACGGACAGGCGTCGGGTTCACCCCTCCACTTT. Amino acid sequence: CAISDGQASGSPLHF.